Given below is one TCR beta chain in context. Which antigen it targets is not known. No base quality information exists; no much larger clone differs at one position. The CDR3 sequence holds 17 residues, the cysteine and phenylalanine included. The entry retains the CDR3 DNA only, 51 bases that are in frame from base 1. V gives up 5 bases and J gives up 5 bases, and the segment between their germline ends measures 24 bases. Taken from the germline V gene (reference sequence), the CDR1 and CDR2 loops are LNHDA and SQIVND. Library prep was done by 5' RACE. The sequencer listed for this sample is Illumina HiSeq 2500. The second PCR ran for roughly 7 to 11 cycles and used a J-beta primer mix along with a sample-barcoded 5' primer. A unique molecular identifier was introduced onto each TCR beta cDNA molecule by a template-switch 5' adaptor carrying 12 random nucleotides. Each sample yielded at least 2.5 million CDR3-containing paired-end reads. First-strand cDNA was synthesized from all RNA with the Mint cDNA synthesis kit, primed by a TRBC-specific oligonucleotide. Following uracil-DNA glycosylase treatment, all cDNA underwent a first 18-cycle PCR with the universal primers M1SS and BC2_uni_R. On the study's bioinformatics: Each sample was normalized by randomly selecting 1 million high-quality reads, each carrying a distinct molecular identifier. Reads sharing molecular identifiers were discarded rather than binned into consensus sequences. CDR3 identification, clonotype clustering and error correction used MiTCR with a Q25 quality threshold and the strictest error-elimination algorithm. A nonparametric unseen species model with Euler transformation was used to estimate a lower bound on total TCR beta diversity. Starting from the raw public reads, TCRdb applied fastp trimming at Q25, assembled clones with MiXCR and retained in-frame beta chains. Each entry is one CDR3 protein sequence, shown with its most common DNA and genes. These V and J calls rely on TCRdb rather than the paper's analysis. Here the sample has roughly 2 million distinct CDR3 sequences; about 50% occur a single time. Jointly, the top ten make up around 2.1% of the sample.

This sample is part of a study of blood T cells in healthy people across ages (dated by TCRdb to between 2014 and 2016). Describing the broader study: Template switching captured roughly one uniquely barcoded TCR beta cDNA molecule per two T cells in model experiments. Age-related changes in TCR beta repertoire diversity were measured in the study by deep sequencing normalized with unique cDNA molecular identifiers. The donors were divided into four age groups: young (average 16 years), middle-aged (about 39), aged (about 60) and long-lived (more than 75). To avoid experimental bias, donors of different ages were spread randomly across the sequencing lanes. The study analyzed two additional independent replicas of 1 million unique cDNA reads from the same blood draw for two donors, one aged 18 to 29 and one aged 80 or older.

Donors were around 37 systemically healthy Caucasian individuals from Russia aged roughly 6 to 90 years. Approximately 9.7 milliliters of peripheral blood were drawn from each donor into EDTA-treated Vacutainer tubes. Ficoll-Paque density-gradient centrifugation was used to isolate PBMCs, with at least 6.5 million per sample. Total RNA was extracted from PBMCs with Trizol reagent, with at least 5 micrograms obtained per sample. Naive CD45RAhigh/CD27high T cell percentages were measured by flow cytometry on a PBMC aliquot from every donor. The investigation overall reported the following: A strong correlation was found between observed TCR beta diversity and the percentage of naive T cells measured by flow cytometry. Because donor CMV infection status was unknown, age-related changes in expanded clonotypes were potentially confounded. Bulk unsorted PBMC profiling prevented conclusive comparison of naive and antigen-experienced compartments. Estimates of total diversity based on one million sequenced T cells were considered lower bounds and underestimates. Observed TCR beta diversity per million T cells fell roughly linearly with age, and a significant reduction was already apparent by age roughly 40. The long-lived group showed more naive CD4+ T cells, fewer expanded clones and increased TCR diversity than the aged group, suggesting age selection.

In this chain, TRBV19 is recombined with TRBJ2-5; TRBD1 is a weak D gene call, 5 bases matching. The sequence was obtained from a woman aged 35 to 49 in good health. Sample: blood. The CDR3 protein sequence reads: CASSYRSSLVLPETQYF. At the DNA level, the sequence is TGTGCCAGTAGTTACAGGTCGAGTTTGGTGTTACCGGAGACCCAGTACTTC. Reference TRBV19 and TRBJ2-5 proteins supply the regions before and after the CDR3; the full variable domain is: DGGITQSPKYLFRKEGQNVTLSCEQNLNHDAMYWYRQDPGQGLRLIYYSQIVNDFQKGDIAEGYSVSREKKESFPLTVTSAQKNPTAFYLCASSYRSSLVLPETQYFGPGTRLLVL.